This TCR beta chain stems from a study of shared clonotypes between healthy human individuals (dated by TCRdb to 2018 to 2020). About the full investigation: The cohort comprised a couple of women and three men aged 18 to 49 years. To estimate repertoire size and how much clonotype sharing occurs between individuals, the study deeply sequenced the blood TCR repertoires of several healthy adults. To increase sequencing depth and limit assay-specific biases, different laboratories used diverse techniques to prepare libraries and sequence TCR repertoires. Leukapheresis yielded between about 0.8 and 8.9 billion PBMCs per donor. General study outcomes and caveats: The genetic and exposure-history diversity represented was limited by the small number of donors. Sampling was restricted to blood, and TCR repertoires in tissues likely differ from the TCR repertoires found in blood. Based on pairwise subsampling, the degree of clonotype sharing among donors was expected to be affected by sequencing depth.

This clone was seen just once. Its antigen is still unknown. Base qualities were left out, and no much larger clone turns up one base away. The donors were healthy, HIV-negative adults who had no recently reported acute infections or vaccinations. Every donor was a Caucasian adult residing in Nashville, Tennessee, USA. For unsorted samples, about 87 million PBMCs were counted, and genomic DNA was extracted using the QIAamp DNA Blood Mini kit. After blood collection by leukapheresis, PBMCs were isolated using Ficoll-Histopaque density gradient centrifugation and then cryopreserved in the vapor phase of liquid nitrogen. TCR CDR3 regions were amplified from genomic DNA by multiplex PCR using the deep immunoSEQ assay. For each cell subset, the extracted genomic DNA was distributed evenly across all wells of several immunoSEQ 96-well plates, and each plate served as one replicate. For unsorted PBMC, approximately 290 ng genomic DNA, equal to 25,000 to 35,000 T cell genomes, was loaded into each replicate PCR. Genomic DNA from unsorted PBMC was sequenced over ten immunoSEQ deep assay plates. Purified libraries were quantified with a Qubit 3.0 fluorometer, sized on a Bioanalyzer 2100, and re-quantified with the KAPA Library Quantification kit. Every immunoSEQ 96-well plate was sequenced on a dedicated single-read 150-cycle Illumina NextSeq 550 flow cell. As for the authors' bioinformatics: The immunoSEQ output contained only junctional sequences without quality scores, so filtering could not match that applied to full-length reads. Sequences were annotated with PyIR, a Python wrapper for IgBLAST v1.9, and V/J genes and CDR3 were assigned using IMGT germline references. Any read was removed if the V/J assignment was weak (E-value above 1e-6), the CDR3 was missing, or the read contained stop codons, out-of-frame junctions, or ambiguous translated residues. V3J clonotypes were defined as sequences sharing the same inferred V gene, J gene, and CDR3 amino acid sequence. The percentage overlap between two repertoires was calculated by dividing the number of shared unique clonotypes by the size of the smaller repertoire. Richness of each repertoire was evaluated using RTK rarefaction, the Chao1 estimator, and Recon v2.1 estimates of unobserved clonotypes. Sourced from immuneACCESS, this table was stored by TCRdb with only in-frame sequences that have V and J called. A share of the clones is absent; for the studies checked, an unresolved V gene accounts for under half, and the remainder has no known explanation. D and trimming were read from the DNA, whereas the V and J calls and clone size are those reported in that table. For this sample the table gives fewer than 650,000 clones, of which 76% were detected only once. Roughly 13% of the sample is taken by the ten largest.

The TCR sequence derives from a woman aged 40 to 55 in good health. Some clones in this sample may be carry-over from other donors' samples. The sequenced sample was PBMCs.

The CDR3 amino acid sequence is: CAWSTGHPGYTF. The DNA reads TGTGCCTGGAGCACGGGACATCCAGGCTACACCTTC. The chain is made from TRBV30 and TRBJ1-2; TRBD1 is a weak D gene call, 6 bases matching. The germline V gene (reference sequence) supplies CDR1 GTSNPN and CDR2 SVGIG. The CDR3 sequence holds 12 residues, the cysteine and phenylalanine included. Only CDR3 DNA is held: 36 bases, read in frame from base 1. V is cut by 3 bases and J by 8 bases, and the space between the germline ends is 13 bases.